Shown below are 24 T cell receptor beta chains from a single sample sequenced in a study of T-cell memory formation after mild COVID-19. TCRdb ran MiXCR on the 5' RACE reads and lists one entry per CDR3 protein. The sample shows a few hundred thousand distinct CDR3 sequences, roughly 19% of them seen only once. The sequencing input was PBMCs or a T cell subset sorted from them (not recorded which). These receptors came from a man between 18 and 29 years old who had mild COVID-19 (a few samples of this study predate the infection). Cell type and time point are not known.

A few counts support this clonotype. The rearrangement uses TRBV7-9 and TRBJ1-1; the D gene is possibly TRBD1 (5 bases). Germline loops: CDR1 SEHNR, CDR2 FQNEAQ (reference sequence). The CDR3 is 18 amino acids. V was shortened by 0 bases and J by 2 bases, with 19 bases between the two germline ends. The CDR3 loop is CASSLALGTGRRNTEAFF. Written as DNA, the CDR3 is TGTGCCAGCAGCTTAGCGCTTGGGACGGGTCGTCGCAACACTGAAGCTTTCTTT.

The J gene is TRBJ1-3, the V gene TRBV28; no definite D call. The CDR3 length is 14 residues. Looked up from germline, CDR1 is MDHEN and CDR2 is SYDVKM. V lost 3 bases, J lost 2 bases, and 8 bases lay in between. CDR3 coding DNA: TGTGCCAGCAGTTTTAACACGCCTGGAAACACCATATATTTT. It codes for CASSFNTPGNTIYF. Supplemented by reference TRBV28 and TRBJ1-3, the full variable domain reads DVKVTQSSRYLVKRTGEKVFLECVQDMDHENMFWYRQDPGLGLRLIYFSYDVKMKEKGDIPEGYSVSREKKERFSLILESASTNQTSMYLCASSFNTPGNTIYFGEGSWLTVV.

This clonotype was recorded a few times. The CDR3 loop is CASRETNTQYF. DNA for the CDR3: TGTGCCAGCAGGGAGACAAATACGCAGTATTTT. The chain couples TRBV6-6 to TRBJ2-3; no clear D gene. V shed 6 bases and J shed 7 bases, with 8 bases lying between them. Germline V gene sequence: CDR1 MNHNY, CDR2 SVGAGI (reference sequence). The CDR3 spans 11 residues.

This clonotype turned up a few times. The genes are TRBV7-9 and TRBJ1-2; a possible D gene is TRBD1 (6 bases). This CDR3 is built from 12 residues. The V end was cut by 4 bases, the J end by 9 bases, with 12 bases between. Germline V gene lookup returns CDR1 SEHNR and CDR2 FQNEAQ (reference sequence). The DNA for the CDR3 is TGTGCCAGCAGCTCGGACAGACACCGCTACACCTTC. It encodes CASSSDRHRYTF.

This clonotype came up a few times. The chain is built from TRBV7-9 and TRBJ1-4; D might be TRBD1 (6 bases). The germline V gene has CDR1 SEHNR and CDR2 FQNEAQ (reference sequence). This CDR3 has 15 amino acids. V lost 2 bases to trimming and J lost 7 bases, with 14 bases between them. The chain's CDR3 is CASSLWGAGGEKLFF. CDR3 bases: TGTGCCAGCAGCTTATGGGGGGCCGGTGGTGAAAAACTGTTTTTT.

There are a few counts of this clonotype. V and J are TRBV11-2 and TRBJ2-2, with 8 bases identical to TRBD1. Unmatched junction bases numbered 9, after V lost 5 bases and J lost 4 bases. CDR3 length: 16 residues. Germline V CDR1 and CDR2: SGHAT, FQNNGV. DNA of the CDR3: TGTGCCAGCAGCCCTCCAGGGGGCGCAGGCACCGGGGAGCTGTTTTTT. Protein: CASSPPGGAGTGELFF. The variable domain in full, completed from reference TRBV11-2 and TRBJ2-2, reads EAGVAQSPRYKIIEKRQSVAFWCNPISGHATLYWYQQILGQGPKLLIQFQNNGVVDDSQLPKDRFSAERLKGVDSTLKIQPAKLEDSAVYLCASSPPGGAGTGELFFGEGSRLTVL.

This clonotype has at least ten counts. The chain joins TRBV6-5 to TRBJ1-2; D possibly corresponds to TRBD1 (5 bases). The V gene's germline CDR1 is MNHEY and CDR2 SVGAGI. With 3 bases removed from V and 4 bases from J, the gap between germline ends came to 9 bases. The CDR3 loop spans 13 amino acids. CDR3 DNA: TGTGCCAGCAGTTATGGGGGGGGCTATGGCTACACCTTC. Residues: CASSYGGGYGYTF.

The CDR3: CASGLWQETQYF. The CDR3 DNA is TGTGCCAGCGGGTTGTGGCAAGAGACCCAGTACTTC. The gene calls are TRBV6-1 and TRBJ2-5, with D unclear. Germline CDR1 reads MNHNS; CDR2 reads SASEGT. The ends were cut back, 8 bases at V and 2 bases at J, with 9 bases in the middle. This CDR3 is built from 12 residues.

Turning to this clonotype: This may arise from a read error, as a much more abundant clone is one base away. The rearrangement uses TRBV12-3 or TRBV12-4 and TRBJ2-5; no clear D gene. CDR3 size: 12 residues. The CDR3 sequence: CASSFRKETRYF. CDR3 in DNA: TGTGCCAGCAGTTTTAGGAAGGAGACCCGGTACTTC.

The chain employs TRBV15 and TRBJ1-2; tentatively, D is TRBD1 (6 bases). Per germline, CDR1 LNHNV and CDR2 YYDKDF (reference sequence). Trimming shortened V by 5 bases and J by 2 bases, and 9 bases separated the two germline ends. CDR3 length: 13 residues. The CDR3 coding sequence is TGTGCCACCAGCTCGGACAGAAACTATGGCTACACCTTC. It specifies CATSSDRNYGYTF.

The J gene is TRBJ1-1, the V gene TRBV6-1; D gene uncertain. Germline CDR1 reads MNHNS; CDR2 reads SASEGT. The CDR3 has 13 residues. Trimming took 4 bases from V and 7 from J, leaving 13 bases between them. CDR3 nucleotide sequence: TGTGCCAGCAGTGTTGGGCAGACCGATGAAGCTTTCTTT. Translating gives CASSVGQTDEAFF.

This chain connects TRBV4-1 to TRBJ1-2; perhaps TRBD1 as D (6 bases). The CDR3 length is 13 residues. The germline CDR1 and CDR2 sequences are MGHRA and YSYEKL. Trimming removed 0 bases at V and 5 bases at J, with 7 bases between. The CDR3 protein is CASSQEQGYGYTF. The CDR3 DNA sequence: TGCGCCAGCAGCCAAGAGCAGGGGTATGGCTACACCTTC.

The J gene is TRBJ1-5, the V gene TRBV6-5, with D hard to call. Germline CDR1 and CDR2: MNHEY and SVGAGI. Trimming took off 0 bases at V and 6 bases at J, with 12 bases between the two ends. This CDR3 region has 15 residues. The CDR3 loop reads CASSYSWGAGQPQHF. CDR3 sequence (DNA): TGTGCCAGCAGTTACTCTTGGGGTGCGGGTCAGCCCCAGCATTTT.

The chain links TRBV28 to TRBJ1-1; no definite D call. The germline CDR1 and CDR2 sequences are MDHEN and SYDVKM. The CDR3 spans 15 residues. V was cut by 2 bases and J by 4 bases, with 14 bases left in between. CDR3 sequence (DNA): TGTGCCAGCAGTTTAATTGACGCAGTTGGCACTGAAGCTTTCTTT. Translating it yields CASSLIDAVGTEAFF.

This clonotype was observed once. The gene calls are TRBV7-2 and TRBJ1-5, with D unresolved. Per germline, CDR1 SGHTA and CDR2 FQGNSA. Trimming cost V 3 bases and J 1 base, with 13 bases left between them. The CDR3 consists of 16 residues. DNA for the CDR3: TGTGCCAGCAGCTTTTCGGGGTCCGGGAGCAATCAGCCCCAGCATTTT. It is translated as CASSFSGSGSNQPQHF.

The chain combines TRBV10-3 with TRBJ2-2; tentatively, D is TRBD2 (5 bases). CDR3 size: 16 residues. CDR1 ENHRY and CDR2 SYGVKD come from the germline V gene. Trimming took 6 bases from V and 2 from J, leaving 16 bases between them. CDR3 coding DNA: TGTGCCATCAGCGGTCTTCGCCGGGGAAACACCGGGGAGCTGTTTTTT. This sequence encodes CAISGLRRGNTGELFF.

The chain joins TRBV9 to TRBJ1-6; 7 bases agree with TRBD1. V was clipped by 4 bases and J by 7 bases; unmatched bases: 5. The CDR3 has 14 amino acids. Looked up from germline, CDR1 is SGDLS and CDR2 is YYNGEE. The CDR3 DNA follows: TGTGCCAGCAGCCCCGGGACAGTAAATTCACCCCTCCACTTT. Translated, it gives CASSPGTVNSPLHF.

Written as DNA, the CDR3 is TGTGCCAGCAGTTACTCCCTGATCGGGACAGGGATTTCCTACGAGCAGTACTTC. Translation: CASSYSLIGTGISYEQYF. This rearrangement joins TRBV6-5 to TRBJ2-7, with 9 bases fitting TRBD1. CDR3 size: 18 residues. The ends lost 0 bases at V and 1 base at J; junction bases unmatched: 10. The germline gives CDR1 MNHEY, CDR2 SVGAGI.

In its sample, this clonotype was seen a few times. V is TRBV10-3 and J is TRBJ2-1, with a weak D call TRBD2 (6 bases). Trimming removed 8 bases from V and 2 bases from J, with 13 bases in between. Looked up from germline, CDR1 is ENHRY and CDR2 is SYGVKD. This CDR3 comprises 14 residues. In nucleotides, the CDR3 is TGTGCCATCGGCGGGGTGGGAGCCTACAATGAGCAGTTCTTC. Amino acid sequence: CAIGGVGAYNEQFF.

This clonotype has only a few counts. J is TRBJ2-1 and V is TRBV27; the match to TRBD2 covers 9 bases. The V and J ends lost 3 bases and 2 bases, in that order; junction bases with no gene match: 5. The CDR3 is made up of 16 amino acids. Germline lookup yields CDR1 MNHEY and CDR2 SMNVEV (reference sequence). The CDR3 protein is CASSLRGGGAYNEQFF. The CDR3 DNA is TGTGCCAGCAGTTTGAGGGGCGGGGGGGCCTACAATGAGCAGTTCTTC.

This clonotype was seen more than once but under ten times. CDR3 DNA sequence: TGTGCCAGCAGCATAACTAGTCTCGGTGAGCAGTTCTTC. Residues: CASSITSLGEQFF. The chain recombines TRBV11-2 with TRBJ2-1; possible D gene TRBD2, 5 bases. V lost 5 bases and J 9 bases, leaving 14 bases between the germline ends. Germline V lookup: CDR1 SGHAT, CDR2 FQNNGV. CDR3 size: 13 residues.

The CDR3 sequence is CASSQYGTDGNYGYTF. The CDR3 bases are TGCGCCAGCAGCCAGTACGGGACAGATGGTAACTATGGCTACACCTTC. This rearrangement joins TRBV4-1 to TRBJ1-2; 7 nucleotides agree with TRBD1. J lost 1 base, V lost 3 bases, and 8 bases had no gene match. The CDR3 has 16 amino acids. CDR1 and CDR2 from the germline V gene are MGHRA and YSYEKL.

This chain uses TRBV6-2 or TRBV6-3 with TRBJ2-2; D is uncertain. Germline V gives CDR1 MNHEY, CDR2 SVGEGT. V dropped 6 bases and J dropped 6 bases, with 11 bases sitting between them. The CDR3 spans 13 residues. CDR3 sequence: CASSSQSPGELFF. The CDR3 DNA is TGTGCCAGCAGCTCTCAGTCCCCCGGGGAGCTGTTTTTT.

This clonotype was observed a handful of times. CDR3 in amino acids: CSVEVGTMTGELFF. CDR3 DNA sequence: TGCAGCGTTGAAGTCGGGACAATGACCGGGGAGCTGTTTTTT. The chain carries TRBV29-1 and TRBJ2-2; D is perhaps TRBD1 (6 bases). In germline, CDR1 is SQVTM, CDR2 ANQGSEA. V lost 1 base and J 5 bases, leaving 11 bases between the germline ends. This CDR3 comprises 14 residues.